The 27 T cell receptor beta chains listed next were all sequenced from one sample in a study of cytomegalovirus exposure and HLA in healthy donors. PCR used 60 Vbeta primers and 13 Jbeta primers. The protocol was immunoSEQ multiplex PCR, while the TCRdb copy is restricted to in-frame clones and leaves out a portion. Seen here are 130,000 or so clones, about 8.6% observed once, and the top ten hold 6% to 7.5%. The specimen sequenced was PBMCs. The receptors come from a woman aged 40 to 49 in good health and CMV-seropositive.

This chain uses TRBV5-4 with TRBJ2-5; 8 bases are shared with TRBD1. J was trimmed by 5 bases and V by 1 base; bases with no gene match: 7. Germline loops: CDR1 SGHNT, CDR2 YYREEE (reference sequence). This CDR3 is 15 amino acids long. CDR3 residues: CASSLRQGAGETQYF. CDR3 nucleotide sequence: TGTGCCAGCAGCTTGAGGCAGGGGGCCGGGGAGACCCAGTACTTC.

The chain joins TRBV28 to TRBJ1-2; a possible D gene is TRBD1 (5 bases). V lost 6 bases and J lost 3, with 17 bases in between. From germline, CDR1 is MDHEN and CDR2 SYDVKM. This CDR3 has 15 residues. DNA of the CDR3: TGTGCCAGCAGCCGCGACAGCCTAGGCTACTATGGCTACACCTTC. This translates into CASSRDSLGYYGYTF.

This clone came up once. The chain employs TRBV7-3 and TRBJ2-2; D call uncertain. Germline V gives CDR1 SGHTA, CDR2 FQGTGA. CDR3 length equals 13 residues. With 5 bases removed from V and 4 bases from J, the gap between germline ends came to 8 bases. DNA of the CDR3: TGTGCCAGCAGCCTTCAGATCACCGGGGAGCTGTTTTTT. Its protein product is CASSLQITGELFF.

The rearrangement joins TRBV4-1 to TRBJ2-5, with TRBD1 matching over 8 bases. The DNA end lines up better with TRBJ2-7; the J call may be wrong. Germline CDR1 is MGHRA and CDR2 is YSYEKL. There are 15 residues in the CDR3. The CDR3 sequence is CASSPGQGRTYEQYF. CDR3 nucleotide sequence: TGCGCCAGCAGCCCCGGACAGGGCAGGACTTACGAGCAGTACTTC.

This chain links TRBV11-2 with TRBJ2-3; D might be TRBD2 (6 bases). This CDR3 is built from 14 residues. Trimming took 5 bases from V and 6 from J, leaving 15 bases between them. CDR1 and CDR2 (germline): SGHAT, FQNNGV. The CDR3 DNA reads TGTGCCAGCAGCCTTTTGGCGGGGAGGGATACGCAGTATTTT. This sequence encodes CASSLLAGRDTQYF.

In this sample, this clone turned up a few times. The CDR3 loop reads CASSPHSGYNEQFF. The DNA of the CDR3 is TGTGCCAGCAGTCCCCACTCGGGCTACAATGAGCAGTTCTTC. V and J are TRBV2 and TRBJ2-1; D ambiguous. V was shortened by 5 bases and J by 3 bases, with 11 bases between the two germline ends. The CDR3 contains 14 residues. Per the germline V gene, CDR1 is SNHLY and CDR2 is FYNNEI.

This rearrangement joins TRBV7-3 to TRBJ1-4; tentative D call: TRBD1 (6 bases). V lost 5 bases to trimming and J lost 5 bases, with 9 bases between them. Germline V gene lookup returns CDR1 SGHTA and CDR2 FQGTGA. The CDR3 has 13 residues. This CDR3 reads CASSQGRNEKLFF. The CDR3 DNA reads as TGTGCCAGCAGCCAGGGGAGAAATGAAAAACTGTTTTTT.

This clone was counted only a few times. The V gene is TRBV19, the J gene TRBJ1-5; D is perhaps TRBD1 (5 bases). V was clipped by 4 bases and J by 4 bases, with 11 bases between them. In germline, CDR1 is LNHDA, CDR2 SQIVND (reference sequence). This CDR3 is 14 amino acids long. The CDR3 DNA follows: TGTGCCAGTAGTAGAAGACAGAATAATCAGCCCCAGCATTTT. Protein: CASSRRQNNQPQHF.

CDR3 in amino acids: CASSFNSGELFF. CDR3 sequence (DNA): TGCGCCAGCAGCTTTAATTCCGGGGAGCTGTTTTTT. The gene calls are TRBV5-1 and TRBJ2-2; D not certain. The germline CDR1 and CDR2 sequences are SGHRS and YFSETQ. This CDR3 comprises 12 residues. V lost 2 bases and J 6 bases, leaving 5 bases between the germline ends.

The chain joins TRBV11-2 to TRBJ1-1; D possibly corresponds to TRBD1 (5 bases). The ends were cut back, 5 bases at V and 1 base at J, with 8 bases in the middle. The germline gives CDR1 SGHAT, CDR2 FQNNGV. The CDR3 sequence is 13 residues long. CDR3 nucleotide sequence: TGTGCCAGCAGCCTAACAGGGAACACTGAAGCTTTCTTT. Its translation is CASSLTGNTEAFF.

The V call is TRBV5-4, the J call TRBJ2-2; D not certain. Trimming cost V 1 base and J 0 bases, with 7 bases left between them. The CDR3 has 15 residues. Germline V lookup: CDR1 SGHNT, CDR2 YYREEE (reference sequence). CDR3 bases: TGTGCCAGCAGCTTGTCCCCCGCGAACACCGGGGAGCTGTTTTTT. As protein: CASSLSPANTGELFF. The variable domain in full, completed from reference TRBV5-4 and TRBJ2-2, reads ETGVTQSPTHLIKTRGQQVTLRCSSQSGHNTVSWYQQALGQGPQFIFQYYREEENGRGNFPPRFSGLQFPNYSSELNVNALELDDSALYLCASSLSPANTGELFFGEGSRLTVL.

The chain joins TRBV4-1 to TRBJ1-1; D is possibly TRBD1 (5 bases). This CDR3 is 15 amino acids long. Per the germline V gene, CDR1 is MGHRA and CDR2 is YSYEKL. Trimming shortened V by 4 bases and J by 7 bases, and 19 bases separated the two germline ends. The CDR3 protein is CASSPRGAAGLEAFF. For the CDR3, the DNA is TGCGCCAGCAGCCCTCGCGGGGCAGCAGGACTTGAAGCTTTCTTT.

V is TRBV10-3 and J is TRBJ1-1, with D possibly matching TRBD1 (6 bases). Deletions cut 6 bases from V and 10 bases from J, with 15 bases between. The CDR3 is made up of 12 amino acids. Germline lookup yields CDR1 ENHRY and CDR2 SYGVKD. The CDR3 loop reads CAISAPGAGAFF. In nucleotides, the CDR3 is TGTGCCATCAGCGCCCCAGGGGCAGGAGCTTTCTTT.

This chain links TRBV19 with TRBJ1-1; 9 positions match TRBD1. This CDR3 contains 15 residues. V lost 5 bases to trimming and J lost 4 bases; unmatched junction nucleotides: 8. The germline V gene has CDR1 LNHDA and CDR2 SQIVND (reference sequence). CDR3 protein: CASSHPGQGGTEAFF. The CDR3 DNA sequence: TGTGCCAGTAGTCATCCGGGACAGGGAGGCACTGAAGCTTTCTTT.

The rearrangement joins TRBV28 to TRBJ2-7; the D gene is possibly TRBD1 (6 bases). The CDR3 is made up of 14 amino acids. CDR1 is MDHEN, CDR2 SYDVKM, per germline. Trimming removed 5 bases at V and 5 bases at J, with 16 bases between. The CDR3 DNA reads as TGTGCCAGCAGTCTGACAGGCTCTTCTAACGAGCAGTACTTC. This translates into CASSLTGSSNEQYF.

This clone was recorded a few times. The chain combines TRBV5-1 with TRBJ2-7, with D possibly being TRBD2 (7 bases). The germline V and J ends were trimmed by 4 bases and 5 bases, with 16 bases remaining between them. The germline CDR1 and CDR2 sequences are SGHRS and YFSETQ. The CDR3 has 14 residues. For the CDR3, the DNA is TGCGCCAGCAGCCTTACTCGGGGGGCTCACGAGCAGTACTTC. This codes for CASSLTRGAHEQYF.

This clone came up a few times. This chain links TRBV9 with TRBJ1-2, with D maybe TRBD1 (5 bases). This CDR3 is built from 16 residues. Germline V lookup: CDR1 SGDLS, CDR2 YYNGEE. Between the trimmed V and J ends, which lost 3 bases and 4 bases, there was a span of 19 bases. The CDR3 DNA follows: TGTGCCAGCAGCGCCATAGAGGTAGGGGTGGCCTATGGCTACACCTTC. This translates into CASSAIEVGVAYGYTF. The variable domain in full, completed from reference TRBV9 and TRBJ1-2, reads DSGVTQTPKHLITATGQRVTLRCSPRSGDLSVYWYQQSLDQGLQFLIQYYNGEERAKGNILERFSAQQFPDLHSELNLSSLELGDSALYFCASSAIEVGVAYGYTFGSGTRLTVV.

The chain combines TRBV7-3 with TRBJ2-2; 10 bases fit TRBD2. The CDR3 covers 16 residues. J lost 0 bases, V lost 4 bases, and 2 bases had no gene match. Germline V gives CDR1 SGHTA, CDR2 FQGTGA. The CDR3 bases are TGTGCCAGCAGCTCTAGCGGGGGTTCGAACACCGGGGAGCTGTTTTTT. Protein: CASSSSGGSNTGELFF.

The rearrangement uses TRBV6-6 and TRBJ1-1; D might be TRBD1 (5 bases). CDR3 length: 14 residues. Deletions cut 5 bases from V and 5 bases from J, with 15 bases between. Germline V gene lookup returns CDR1 MNHNY and CDR2 SVGAGI (reference sequence). CDR3 protein: CASSPRGGWTEAFF. As DNA, the CDR3 is TGTGCCAGCAGTCCCCGGGGGGGTTGGACTGAAGCTTTCTTT.

The table lists this clone with a few counts. The sample holds other DNA sequences that translate to the same CDR3. The rearrangement uses TRBV19 and TRBJ1-1; D unresolved. The CDR3 is 13 amino acids. Germline lookup yields CDR1 LNHDA and CDR2 SQIVND (reference sequence). V was pared by 3 bases and J by 2 bases, with 7 bases between. In DNA form, the CDR3 reads TGTGCCAGTAGTATTTCGGTTAACACTGAAGCTTTCTTT. It translates to CASSISVNTEAFF.

This clone appeared many times. The rearrangement links TRBV5-1 to TRBJ2-7; weak D call: TRBD2 (5 bases). The CDR3 extends over 13 amino acids. CDR1 SGHRS and CDR2 YFSETQ come from the germline V gene. V shed 9 bases and J shed 12 bases, with 25 bases lying between them. The CDR3 coding sequence is TGCGCCACCTTCGGGGATAACACCCTACCCAGGTACTTC. This encodes CATFGDNTLPRYF.

This clone was found a few times. This chain joins TRBV5-4 and TRBJ1-2, with TRBD1 as a possible D gene (6 bases). This CDR3 spans 14 amino acids. V lost 7 bases and J 4 bases, leaving 17 bases between the germline ends. Germline CDR1 is SGHNT and CDR2 is YYREEE (reference sequence). CDR3 protein: CASQNRARGYGYTF. As DNA, the CDR3 is TGTGCCAGCCAAAACAGGGCCCGAGGCTATGGCTACACCTTC.

This chain connects TRBV9 to TRBJ2-1, with 8 bases that match TRBD1. The CDR3 runs 14 residues. Germline V gene data show CDR1 as SGDLS and CDR2 as YYNGEE. After removal of 1 base from V and 8 bases from J, the junction contained 5 bases not matched to a gene. The CDR3 is CASSVRQGIDEQFF. The CDR3, as DNA: TGTGCCAGCAGCGTAAGACAGGGGATCGATGAGCAGTTCTTC.

This clone was detected only a few times. This chain links TRBV7-8 with TRBJ2-7; D remains ambiguous. Trimming left V 3 bases short and J 1 base short, with 4 bases between. The germline CDR1 and CDR2 sequences are SGHVS and FQNEAQ. This CDR3 comprises 12 residues. CDR3 bases: TGTGCCAGCAGCTTCCTATCCTACGAGCAGTACTTC. Translation: CASSFLSYEQYF.

A few counts support this clone. This chain connects TRBV25-1 to TRBJ2-3, with a possible D match to TRBD1 (5 bases). Germline V CDR1 and CDR2: MGHDK, SYGVNS. V lost 3 bases and J lost 3, with 16 bases in between. This CDR3 has 16 residues. As DNA, the CDR3 is TGTGCCAGCAGTGAGGACACCATCAAGACGACAGATACGCAGTATTTT. Its protein is CASSEDTIKTTDTQYF.

This rearrangement joins TRBV7-2 to TRBJ1-1; D is ambiguous. The CDR3 has 12 residues. V was shortened by 1 base and J by 11 bases, with 11 bases between the two germline ends. CDR1 and CDR2 (germline): SGHTA, FQGNSA. The CDR3 reads CASSLERVWAFF. CDR3 nucleotides: TGTGCCAGCAGCTTAGAGAGGGTGTGGGCTTTCTTT. Based on the CDR3 plus reference TRBV7-2 and TRBJ1-1, the full variable domain is GAGVSQSPSNKVTEKGKDVELRCDPISGHTALYWYRQSLGQGLEFLIYFQGNSAPDKSGLPSDRFSAERTGGSVSTLTIQRTQQEDSAVYLCASSLERVWAFFGQGTRLTVV.

This clone came up a few times. The chain couples TRBV18 to TRBJ1-6; D is uncertain. This CDR3 is 16 amino acids long. CDR1 is KGHSH and CDR2 is LQKENI in the germline V gene. Trimming stripped 3 bases from V and 0 bases from J, with 9 bases between. The CDR3 reads CASSPDMSSYNSPLHF. In nucleotides, the CDR3 is TGTGCCAGCTCACCCGACATGAGCTCCTATAATTCACCCCTCCACTTT. The whole variable domain, remainder taken from reference TRBV18 and TRBJ1-6, is NAGVMQNPRHLVRRRGQEARLRCSPMKGHSHVYWYRQLPEEGLKFMVYLQKENIIDESGMPKERFSAEFPKEGPSILRIQQVVRGDSAAYFCASSPDMSSYNSPLHFGNGTRLTVT.